This record covers a single T cell receptor (beta chain). This clonotype has only a few counts. The specificity of this receptor is unknown. Per-base quality was not reported, and no clone a single base away is much larger than it. The hyperthyroidism patients were between 18 and 65 years old and newly diagnosed, with a disease duration of less than 2 months. The study excluded patients with uncontrolled infections, other autoimmune diseases, pregnancy or lactation. Diagnoses were based on clinical symptoms, serum thyroxine and TRAb, thyroid ultrasound and orbital computed tomography. Blood from progressor patients was drawn when they were first diagnosed with hyperthyroidism, before any ophthalmopathy symptoms appeared. PBMCs were separated from about 10 ml of fresh peripheral blood using Ficoll-Paque density gradient centrifugation. Progressor patients were initially diagnosed with Graves' hyperthyroidism and developed ophthalmopathy during follow-up. Total RNA was extracted using Trizol reagent, and RNA quality was assessed on an Agilent 2100 Bioanalyzer.

The TCR beta CDR3 regions were amplified from RNA transcripts. The first round of RT-PCR for the TCR CDR3 was performed with the HTBI primer set and the Qiagen OneStep RT-PCR kit. Libraries were constructed in a second round of multiplex PCR, after which size selection and purification were performed. Paired-end sequencing of the libraries was performed with 100 bp reads on an Illumina HiSeq2000. Regarding the original processing steps: SOAPnuke was used to process the raw data, with reads discarded if the reads contained adapters or uncalled bases, had a mean Phred below 15, or lacked an exact constant-primer or identifier match. High-quality paired reads were merged using COPE v1.2.5, and each unique nucleotide sequence was defined as a clonotype. Clonotypes were aligned to IMGT TRBV, TRBD and TRBJ reference segments using MiTCR v1.1. Only V-J combinations with frequency above 0.0001, covering 99.2% of repertoires, were analysed. The TCS score was defined as F50 (clonal expansion) divided by E x V (chaos), with BLOSUM62-based TCRdist calculated between CDR3 peptides within each V-J. Welch's t-statistics and random forest reduced around 510 V-J features to around 14, which were used in a naive Bayes classifier (R e1071). Starting from the raw public reads, TCRdb applied fastp trimming at Q25, assembled clones with MiXCR and retained in-frame beta chains. Rows merge per CDR3 protein into single entries with the most common DNA and genes. The V and J calls and clone size are TCRdb's, not the authors'. In this sample the table shows about 130,000 distinct CDR3 sequences, approximately 20% of which occur a single time. 67% of the sample is held by the ten biggest clonotypes.

This entry comes from a study of T cells in Graves' hyperthyroidism and ophthalmopathy (dated by TCRdb to about 2019). Regarding the complete study: Peripheral blood was collected at initial diagnosis, before any treatment. Once sampling was done, hyperthyroidism patients were given methimazole at a starting dose of 30 mg daily, whereas ophthalmopathy patients were given high-dose intravenous methylprednisolone. Whether ophthalmopathy could be predicted prospectively was tested in an independent validation cohort made up of 18 to 20 hyperthyroidism patients plus 17 patients who later progressed to ophthalmopathy. Thyroid tissue and blood T-cell repertoires from several Graves' hyperthyroidism patients were also compared in the study. A discovery cohort of roughly 96 patients, 43 with Graves' ophthalmopathy and approximately 55 with stable Graves' hyperthyroidism, was used to find distinguishing TCR V-J signatures. The roughly 91 discovery patients were randomly split 7:3 into training and test sets. The paper reports TCR Vbeta CDR3 sequencing of roughly 140 peripheral blood samples: fewer than 50 ophthalmopathy, 70 to 85 hyperthyroidism and some 17 progressor patients.

Beyond this particular receptor, the publication reports: In validation, progression to ophthalmopathy was predicted by the model with 70% to 71% sensitivity and roughly 76% specificity, a median of about 6 months before onset. In cross-validation, a model built on a 13 V-J signature told ophthalmopathy apart from stable hyperthyroidism with over 85% sensitivity and roughly 83% specificity, and in testing the same model reached 80%/75%. Blood samples also contained most of the expanded thyroid clonotypes (frequency above 0.001), which suggests that blood repertoires may reflect thyroid immune responses. Sample size was not statistically predetermined, and investigators were not blinded to group allocation.

The receptor was isolated from a woman aged 50 to 60 with Graves' hyperthyroidism that later progressed to Graves' ophthalmopathy. The specimen was blood.

Here the CDR3 is given as CASSMSNTGELFF. The DNA reads as follows: TGTGCCAGCAGCATGAGTAACACCGGGGAGCTGTTTTTT. This chain is built from TRBV7-3 and TRBJ2-2, with the D gene call left open. According to the germline V gene, CDR1 reads SGHTA and CDR2 reads FQGTGA. The CDR3 covers 13 residues, taking in both the cysteine and the phenylalanine. CDR3 DNA only is kept here, 39 bases in frame from base 1. The trim is 5 bases for V and 2 bases for J, with a gap of 6 bases between the germline ends.